The 13 T cell receptor beta chains reported below all come from one sample, sequenced in a study of CD8+ T cells in alopecia areata. It was cDNA, reverse transcribed from extracted RNA, that served as the sequencing template. Only in-frame clones appear in the TCRdb table, and some are missing; sequencing was by immunoSEQ multiplex PCR. The table has over 100,000 clones, about 50% seen once. Sequences were derived from CD8+ T cells sorted from blood, sampled at week 0. The receptors were sampled from a human donor with alopecia areata.

The gene calls are TRBV5-1 and TRBJ1-2; D not resolved. Trimming removed 4 bases at V and 2 bases at J, with 9 bases between. Germline V gives CDR1 SGHRS, CDR2 YFSETQ. The CDR3 sequence is 13 residues long. The CDR3 loop is CASSEEMNYGYTF. The DNA of the CDR3 is TGCGCCAGCAGCGAGGAGATGAACTATGGCTACACCTTC.

This clone was detected only a few times. This chain uses TRBV5-1 with TRBJ2-7; D unresolved. CDR1 is SGHRS and CDR2 is YFSETQ in the germline V gene. Between the trimmed V and J ends, which lost 0 bases and 9 bases, there was a span of 19 bases. The CDR3 has 15 amino acids. CDR3 in DNA: TGCGCCAGCAGCTTGGGTGGAGAGTTCCCCCTTGGGCAGTACTTC. It translates to CASSLGGEFPLGQYF. Full variable domain (remainder filled in from reference TRBV5-1 and TRBJ2-7): KAGVTQTPRYLIKTRGQQVTLSCSPISGHRSVSWYQQTPGQGLQFLFEYFSETQRNKGNFPGRFSGRQFSNSRSEMNVSTLELGDSALYLCASSLGGEFPLGQYFGPGTRLTVT.

This rearrangement joins TRBV7-9 to TRBJ2-7; no firm D call. The germline V gene has CDR1 SEHNR and CDR2 FQNEAQ (reference sequence). This CDR3 has 14 amino acids. Between the trimmed V and J ends, which lost 1 base and 0 bases, there was a span of 7 bases. The CDR3 loop reads CASSLVADSYEQYF. DNA for the CDR3: TGTGCCAGCAGCTTAGTGGCGGACTCCTACGAGCAGTACTTC.

The chain combines TRBV27 with TRBJ2-7; D assignment may be TRBD1 or TRBD2 (5 bases each). The CDR3 covers 12 residues. V was pared by 9 bases and J by 5 bases, with 14 bases between. CDR1 is MNHEY, CDR2 SMNVEV, per germline (reference sequence). The DNA of the CDR3 is TGTGCCAGTGGGACGATCCCCCACGAGCAGTACTTC. Protein product: CASGTIPHEQYF.

The chain employs TRBV4-3 and TRBJ2-1; D unresolved. Trimming stripped 2 bases from V and 4 bases from J, with 15 bases between. Germline CDR1 is LGHNA and CDR2 is YSLEER. CDR3 size: 16 residues. In DNA, the CDR3 is TGCGCCAGCAGCCAATTAACAGACACCGTTTACAATGAGCAGTTCTTC. Amino acids: CASSQLTDTVYNEQFF.

This clone was seen only a few times. The chain has TRBV29-1 and TRBJ2-7; 8 positions match TRBD1. J was trimmed by 4 bases and V by 2 bases; bases with no gene match: 7. The CDR3 consists of 14 residues. CDR1 and CDR2 (germline): SQVTM, ANQGSEA. The CDR3 coding sequence is TGCAGCGTTGAATTGGCAGGGGGCTTATACGAGCAGTACTTC. The encoded protein is CSVELAGGLYEQYF.

The chain recombines TRBV27 with TRBJ1-1, with 10 bases lining up with TRBD1. Trimming cost V 9 bases and J 4 bases; bases outside gene matches: 2. The CDR3 covers 12 residues. In germline, CDR1 is MNHEY, CDR2 SMNVEV (reference sequence). The CDR3 is CASRTGGTEAFF. The CDR3 nucleotides read TGTGCCAGTAGGACAGGGGGCACTGAAGCTTTCTTT.

The CDR3 loop reads CASSVVEYYGYTF. CDR3 nucleotide sequence: TGTGCCAGCAGCGTAGTGGAGTACTATGGCTACACCTTC. V usage is TRBV9 and J usage is TRBJ1-2; D not resolved. Trimming stripped 0 bases from V and 3 bases from J, with 6 bases between. Per the germline V gene, CDR1 is SGDLS and CDR2 is YYNGEE. This CDR3 comprises 13 residues.

This chain uses TRBV27 with TRBJ2-7, with TRBD1 as a possible D gene (6 bases). CDR3 size: 11 residues. V was cut by 7 bases and J by 5 bases, with 9 bases left in between. Germline CDR1 is MNHEY and CDR2 is SMNVEV (reference sequence). CDR3: CASNEGDEQYF. Here the CDR3 DNA reads TGTGCCAGCAACGAGGGGGACGAGCAGTACTTC.

This sequence joins TRBV7-9 and TRBJ2-7; TRBD2 matches at 10 bases. The CDR3 runs 15 residues. Germline V gene lookup returns CDR1 SEHNR and CDR2 FQNEAQ (reference sequence). Losses at the gene ends were 4 bases for V and 0 bases for J; bases not matched to a gene: 3. CDR3 coding DNA: TGTGCCAGCAGCTCGCTAGCGGGAGTCTCCTACGAGCAGTACTTC. Translation gives CASSSLAGVSYEQYF.

This clone was counted a few times. This chain connects TRBV5-6 to TRBJ1-1; 7 nucleotides align to TRBD1. Germline CDR1 SGHDT, CDR2 YYEEEE. J was trimmed by 2 bases and V by 5 bases; bases with no gene match: 9. The CDR3 is made up of 15 amino acids. The CDR3 reads CASSPRQGTNTEAFF. The CDR3 DNA reads TGTGCCAGCAGTCCTAGACAGGGTACCAACACTGAAGCTTTCTTT.

This clone occurred a few times. The chain joins TRBV5-1 to TRBJ2-7; D is unresolved. The CDR3 extends over 14 amino acids. Per the germline V gene, CDR1 is SGHRS and CDR2 is YFSETQ. V was shortened by 0 bases and J by 3 bases, with 10 bases between the two germline ends. The CDR3, as DNA: TGCGCCAGCAGCTTGGTTTGGGGATTCTACGAGCAGTACTTC. Translation gives CASSLVWGFYEQYF.

The rearrangement uses TRBV6-6 and TRBJ2-7; TRBD1 is a possible D gene (5 bases). The germline V gene encodes CDR1 MNHNY and CDR2 SVGAGI (reference sequence). The V end was cut by 0 bases, the J end by 5 bases, with 8 bases between. CDR3 length equals 13 residues. CDR3 amino acids: CASSYSIGDEQYF. The CDR3 bases are TGTGCCAGCAGTTACTCGATAGGGGACGAGCAGTACTTC.